Listed here are 22 T cell receptor beta chains from one sample, sequenced in a study of beta chain features in type 1 diabetes. Expressed TCRB transcripts were sequenced after all isolated RNA was converted to cDNA. Sequencing used immunoSEQ multiplex PCR; TCRdb keeps in-frame clones, though not all of them. The sample lists approximately 400,000 clones, roughly 16% seen once, with more than 0.015% in the top ten. Input material: naive CD4+ T cells from blood. These TCRs come from a woman aged 18-30 years in good health.

The chain combines TRBV30 with TRBJ2-7, with a possible D match to TRBD2 (5 bases). The CDR3 has 12 residues. Trimming took 4 bases from V and 0 from J, leaving 7 bases between them. Germline values: CDR1 GTSNPN, CDR2 SVGIG (reference sequence). The CDR3 DNA reads TGTGCCTGGAAGGGAGTCTCCTACGAGCAGTACTTC. Protein: CAWKGVSYEQYF.

This clone was detected only a few times. J is TRBJ2-3 and V is TRBV6-1; D is ambiguous. V lost 0 bases and J lost 3, with 10 bases in between. This CDR3 has 15 residues. Germline V CDR1 and CDR2: MNHNS, SASEGT. The CDR3 region is CASSEASLSTDTQYF. The CDR3 DNA follows: TGTGCCAGCAGTGAAGCGAGCCTGTCAACAGATACGCAGTATTTT.

This chain joins TRBV7-9 and TRBJ2-2, with D perhaps matching TRBD2 (6 bases). Germline CDR1 is SEHNR and CDR2 is FQNEAQ (reference sequence). This CDR3 contains 14 residues. V lost 0 bases and J lost 6, with 8 bases in between. This CDR3 is CASSLASSAGELFF. The CDR3 nucleotides are TGTGCCAGCAGCTTAGCGTCTAGCGCCGGGGAGCTGTTTTTT.

This clone has more than one count but fewer than ten. The chain is built from TRBV6-5 and TRBJ2-2; D might be TRBD1 (6 bases). V was pared by 6 bases and J by 5 bases, with 13 bases between. The germline V gene has CDR1 MNHEY and CDR2 SVGAGI. The CDR3 has 14 residues. The CDR3 reads CASRTGVGTGELFF. The DNA for the CDR3 is TGTGCCAGCAGGACAGGCGTGGGTACCGGGGAGCTGTTTTTT.

This clone came up a few times. This chain joins TRBV29-1 and TRBJ2-7; possible D gene TRBD1, 5 bases. CDR1 SQVTM and CDR2 ANQGSEA come from the germline V gene. The V end was cut by 3 bases, the J end by 5 bases, with 14 bases between. The CDR3 is made up of 13 amino acids. For the CDR3, the DNA is TGCAGCGTTGACGGCCAGGGTTGGGACGAGCAGTACTTC. Its translation is CSVDGQGWDEQYF.

V is TRBV9 and J is TRBJ2-1; 9 nucleotides line up with TRBD2. The CDR3 contains 15 residues. CDR1 is SGDLS and CDR2 is YYNGEE in the germline V gene. After removal of 0 bases from V and 8 bases from J, the junction contained 6 bases not matched to a gene. CDR3: CASSVDGTSFDEQFF. The CDR3 DNA reads TGTGCCAGCAGCGTAGATGGGACTAGCTTCGATGAGCAGTTCTTC. Full variable domain (outside the CDR3, taken from reference TRBV9 and TRBJ2-1): DSGVTQTPKHLITATGQRVTLRCSPRSGDLSVYWYQQSLDQGLQFLIQYYNGEERAKGNILERFSAQQFPDLHSELNLSSLELGDSALYFCASSVDGTSFDEQFFGPGTRLTVL.

The chain carries TRBV19 and TRBJ2-7, with D possibly being TRBD1 (5 bases). The CDR3 contains 13 residues. Germline CDR1 and CDR2: LNHDA and SQIVND (reference sequence). Trimming left V 6 bases short and J 3 bases short, with 12 bases between. The CDR3 protein is CASRGAGRYEQYF. The DNA for the CDR3 is TGTGCCAGTAGAGGCGCAGGGCGCTACGAGCAGTACTTC.

The rearrangement links TRBV6-4 to TRBJ1-2, with TRBD1 identical over 8 bases. The CDR3 is 15 amino acids. CDR1 and CDR2 from the germline V gene are MRHNA and SNTAGT. V trimming: 4 bases; J trimming: 2 bases; junction bases outside the gene matches: 6. As DNA, the CDR3 is TGTGCCAGCAGTGTTGAGGCAGGGGGCAACTATGGCTACACCTTC. Translation: CASSVEAGGNYGYTF.

V and J are TRBV5-4 and TRBJ2-4; D may be TRBD1 (5 bases). Germline CDR1 is SGHNT and CDR2 is YYREEE (reference sequence). Deletions cut 3 bases from V and 1 base from J, with 14 bases between. The CDR3 extends over 16 amino acids. This CDR3 reads CASSSGHSLAKNIQYF. The CDR3 DNA follows: TGTGCCAGCAGCTCCGGACACTCTCTTGCCAAAAACATTCAGTACTTC.

The table lists this clone with a few counts. Here the CDR3 DNA reads TGTGCCTGGGGACAGGACAGCAATCAGCCCCAGCATTTT. Its translation is CAWGQDSNQPQHF. The chain recombines TRBV30 with TRBJ1-5, with TRBD1 identical over 7 bases. Per the germline V gene, CDR1 is GTSNPN and CDR2 is SVGIG (reference sequence). This CDR3 is built from 13 residues. Trimming cost V 5 bases and J 1 base; bases outside gene matches: 2.

The chain carries TRBV6-6 and TRBJ2-4; 7 bases map to TRBD1. The CDR3 length is 15 residues. The J segment lost 11 bases and the V segment lost 0 bases, leaving 10 bases of the junction unmatched. CDR1 MNHNY and CDR2 SVGAGI come from the germline V gene (reference sequence). The CDR3 DNA reads as TGTGCCAGCAGTTACTCGATAAAGGGGGCGTTGTTTCAGTACTTC. It translates to CASSYSIKGALFQYF.

The gene calls are TRBV30 and TRBJ2-1; D call uncertain. Trimming removed 5 bases at V and 2 bases at J, with 13 bases between. The length of the CDR3 is 14 residues. Germline V gene data show CDR1 as GTSNPN and CDR2 as SVGIG (reference sequence). The CDR3 nucleotides are TGTGCCTGGGTCAACTTAGTCCCCTACAATGAGCAGTTCTTC. Its protein is CAWVNLVPYNEQFF.

V and J are TRBV7-9 and TRBJ2-1; 11 bases match TRBD2. Germline CDR1 and CDR2: SEHNR and FQNEAQ (reference sequence). Losses at the gene ends were 5 bases for V and 6 bases for J; bases not matched to a gene: 9. The CDR3 contains 16 residues. The CDR3 reads CASSRASGRPSNEQFF. Here the CDR3 DNA reads TGTGCCAGCAGCCGTGCTAGCGGGAGGCCTTCCAATGAGCAGTTCTTC.

The chain couples TRBV30 to TRBJ2-7, with 10 nucleotides matching TRBD2. CDR1 is GTSNPN and CDR2 is SVGIG in the germline V gene (reference sequence). V lost 8 bases, J lost 3 bases, and 7 bases stayed unmatched. This CDR3 comprises 13 residues. The CDR3 is CATQLAGNYEQYF. CDR3 coding DNA: TGTGCCACTCAACTAGCGGGGAACTACGAGCAGTACTTC.

The V gene is TRBV7-9, the J gene TRBJ1-5; D gene unclear. Germline CDR1 reads SEHNR; CDR2 reads FQNEAQ (reference sequence). The CDR3 sequence is 13 residues long. V lost 5 bases, J lost 0 bases, and 5 bases lay in between. CDR3 bases: TGTGCCAGCAGCGCTAATAGCAATCAGCCCCAGCATTTT. It is translated as CASSANSNQPQHF.

V and J are TRBV19 and TRBJ2-1, with 7 bases fitting TRBD2. CDR3 size: 15 residues. Germline CDR1 and CDR2: LNHDA and SQIVND (reference sequence). The V and J ends lost 10 bases and 7 bases, in that order; junction bases with no gene match: 16. The CDR3 reads CATTGGRERANEQFF. CDR3 DNA sequence: TGTGCCACTACGGGTGGGCGGGAGAGGGCTAATGAGCAGTTCTTC.

This clone was counted only a few times. CDR3 coding DNA: TGTGCCAGCAGCTTAGCTGCGGGTCCAGATACGCAGTATTTT. This translates into CASSLAAGPDTQYF. The chain joins TRBV11-2 to TRBJ2-3, with TRBD2 as a possible D gene (5 bases). In germline, CDR1 is SGHAT, CDR2 FQNNGV. The germline V and J ends were trimmed by 1 base and 4 bases, with 9 bases remaining between them. CDR3 length: 14 amino acids.

The chain is built from TRBV9 and TRBJ1-2; weak D call: TRBD1 (5 bases). From germline, CDR1 is SGDLS and CDR2 YYNGEE. V gave up 0 bases and J gave up 4 bases, with 10 bases separating them. This CDR3 has 14 amino acids. This CDR3 is CASSVGAGTYGYTF. The CDR3 nucleotides read TGTGCCAGCAGCGTAGGGGCGGGGACCTATGGCTACACCTTC.

The chain combines TRBV28 with TRBJ2-1; D is ambiguous. Germline V gene data show CDR1 as MDHEN and CDR2 as SYDVKM. The CDR3 contains 12 residues. The V gene lost 11 bases and the J gene lost 2 bases, with 10 bases spanning the gap. This chain's CDR3 is CAPPQAYNEQFF. The CDR3 region has the DNA TGTGCCCCCCCCCAGGCCTACAATGAGCAGTTCTTC.

This clone was seen more than once but under ten times. The V gene is TRBV7-3, the J gene TRBJ2-3, with 11 nucleotides matching TRBD2. The V segment lost 4 bases and the J segment 3 bases; nucleotides outside the gene matches: 3. Germline CDR1 and CDR2: SGHTA and FQGTGA. The length of the CDR3 is 15 residues. The CDR3 is CASSSGLADTDTQYF. The DNA of the CDR3 is TGTGCCAGCAGCTCGGGACTAGCGGATACAGATACGCAGTATTTT.

This clone was detected only a few times. V usage is TRBV4-2 and J usage is TRBJ1-5; D is uncertain. From germline, CDR1 is LGHNA and CDR2 YNFKEQ. CDR3 length equals 12 residues. The V gene lost 0 bases and the J gene lost 9 bases, with 6 bases spanning the gap. The CDR3 DNA follows: TGTGCCAGCAGCCAAGAGGAGGGGCCCCAGCATTTT. Translation gives CASSQEEGPQHF.

V and J are TRBV9 and TRBJ2-3; D gene ambiguous. Germline values: CDR1 SGDLS, CDR2 YYNGEE. The CDR3 runs 12 residues. Trimming removed 3 bases at V and 3 bases at J, with 5 bases between. CDR3 coding DNA: TGTGCCAGCAGCGAGAGTACAGATACGCAGTATTTT. It yields the protein CASSESTDTQYF.